Below, 14 T cell receptor beta chains from the same sample are listed, as sequenced in a study of Tregs in tolerant kidney transplant recipients. Assay used: immunoSEQ multiplex PCR; TCRdb lists only in-frame clones, some missing. This sample has some 250,000 clones, with about four fifths found just once. Sequencing input: CD4+ T cells from blood. The receptors originated from a human donor in good health.

This sequence joins TRBV29-1 and TRBJ2-7; no clear D. Germline assignment: CDR1 SQVTM and CDR2 ANQGSEA. Trimming pared 5 bases from V and 2 bases from J, leaving 10 bases between. The CDR3 totals 12 residues. The CDR3 sequence: CSVRGHAYEQYF. Written as DNA, the CDR3 is TGCAGCGTTAGAGGTCATGCCTACGAGCAGTACTTC.

The rearrangement links TRBV18 to TRBJ1-1; D gene ambiguous. V gave up 2 bases and J gave up 1 base, with 17 bases separating them. CDR3 length: 17 residues. Per the germline V gene, CDR1 is KGHSH and CDR2 is LQKENI. Here the CDR3 reads CASSPFGSFWRNTEAFF. The CDR3 coding sequence is TGTGCCAGCTCACCATTTGGGTCCTTCTGGAGGAACACTGAAGCTTTCTTT.

The chain has TRBV11-3 and TRBJ2-1, with D maybe TRBD1 (5 bases). The V end was cut by 1 base, the J end by 5 bases, with 9 bases between. CDR3 size: 14 residues. Germline V CDR1 and CDR2: SGHNT, YENEEA. CDR3 bases: TGTGCCAGCAGCTTAGGACAGCCAGACAATGAGCAGTTCTTC. Amino acid sequence: CASSLGQPDNEQFF.

The chain combines TRBV5-1 with TRBJ1-1, with TRBD1 identical over 7 bases. Per the germline V gene, CDR1 is SGHRS and CDR2 is YFSETQ. The CDR3 consists of 15 residues. V shed 1 base and J 5 bases; nucleotides not matched to a gene: 8. The CDR3 DNA reads as TGCGCCAGCAGCTTGTTCCCCGGGGGACAGACTGAAGCTTTCTTT. Translating gives CASSLFPGGQTEAFF.

The chain carries TRBV6-1 and TRBJ2-1; the match to TRBD1 covers 8 bases. This CDR3 contains 14 residues. CDR1 and CDR2 (germline): MNHNS, SASEGT. The junction had 9 bases not matched to a gene; V was cut back by 10 bases and J by 4 bases. The CDR3: CANTRTGTYNEQFF. As DNA, the CDR3 is TGTGCCAACACCCGGACAGGGACTTACAATGAGCAGTTCTTC.

The gene calls are TRBV6-5 and TRBJ2-2; D is unclear. CDR1 is MNHEY and CDR2 is SVGAGI in the germline V gene. The CDR3 contains 13 residues. Trimming left V 9 bases short and J 3 bases short, with 11 bases between. The DNA for the CDR3 is TGTGCCAGTTTACCCGCCTACACCGGGGAGCTGTTTTTT. Its translation: CASLPAYTGELFF.

The chain has TRBV28 and TRBJ2-4, with 11 nucleotides matching TRBD2. This CDR3 region has 15 residues. The ends lost 3 bases at V and 8 bases at J; junction bases unmatched: 6. Germline lookup yields CDR1 MDHEN and CDR2 SYDVKM. This chain's CDR3 is CASSFLGTSGDIQYF. In DNA, the CDR3 is TGTGCCAGCAGTTTCCTTGGGACTAGCGGAGACATTCAGTACTTC.

The V gene is TRBV5-1, the J gene TRBJ2-3; D perhaps matches TRBD1 (6 bases). From germline, CDR1 is SGHRS and CDR2 YFSETQ. Trimming took 2 bases from V and 6 from J, leaving 10 bases between them. CDR3 length equals 13 residues. CDR3 coding DNA: TGCGCCAGCAGCTTTTGGGGGCCGGATACGCAGTATTTT. It codes for CASSFWGPDTQYF.

The rearrangement links TRBV13 to TRBJ1-2, with D possibly TRBD1 on 6 matching bases. The ends were cut back, 4 bases at V and 5 bases at J, with 20 bases in the middle. The V gene's germline CDR1 is PRHDT and CDR2 FYEKMQ (reference sequence). This CDR3 is built from 16 residues. The CDR3 nucleotides are TGTGCCAGCAGCTCCCCCGGGTCAGGGGTGAGATATGGCTACACCTTC. Translated: CASSSPGSGVRYGYTF.

The chain joins TRBV5-1 to TRBJ2-7; D perhaps matches TRBD2 (6 bases). Trimming shortened V by 0 bases and J by 7 bases, and 14 bases separated the two germline ends. This CDR3 is 14 amino acids long. The germline CDR1 and CDR2 sequences are SGHRS and YFSETQ. The CDR3 loop reads CASSLGLEGREQYF. The CDR3 DNA follows: TGCGCCAGCAGCTTGGGACTAGAGGGTCGGGAGCAGTACTTC.

The chain links TRBV13 to TRBJ1-5; 7 nucleotides agree with TRBD1. The CDR3 runs 13 residues. Looked up from germline, CDR1 is PRHDT and CDR2 is FYEKMQ (reference sequence). The V gene end was trimmed by 5 bases and the J gene end by 7 bases; junction bases not matched to a gene: 5. The CDR3: CASSRVGGQPQHF. For the CDR3, the DNA is TGTGCCAGCAGCCGCGTAGGGGGCCAGCCCCAGCATTTT.

DNA of the CDR3: TGTGCCAGCAGCCGCCAGGGAGGGAGGATAGCGGCTTTCTTT. Its protein product is CASSRQGGRIAAFF. The V and J genes are TRBV7-9 and TRBJ1-1, with D tentatively TRBD1 (5 bases). CDR1 and CDR2 (germline): SEHNR, FQNEAQ (reference sequence). The CDR3 sequence is 14 residues long. Trimming left V 5 bases short and J 11 bases short, with 21 bases between.

The chain combines TRBV9 with TRBJ2-7; 9 bases line up with TRBD2. Trimming took 0 bases from V and 9 from J; bases not matched to a gene: 10. Germline CDR1 and CDR2: SGDLS and YYNGEE. This CDR3 comprises 15 residues. The CDR3 loop reads CASSVDGSGGLGQYF. CDR3 nucleotide sequence: TGTGCCAGCAGCGTAGATGGTAGCGGGGGTCTTGGGCAGTACTTC.

This clone was seen a handful of times. The chain is built from TRBV7-9 and TRBJ2-5; TRBD2 is a possible D gene (5 bases). Germline CDR1 reads SEHNR; CDR2 reads FQNEAQ (reference sequence). This CDR3 comprises 17 residues. V lost 6 bases, J lost 3 bases, and 23 bases lay in between. CDR3 coding DNA: TGTGCCAGCAGGGGCATCGGCCGGGAACGGGCAAAAGAGACCCAGTACTTC. As protein: CASRGIGRERAKETQYF. The full variable domain, in which reference TRBV7-9 and TRBJ2-5 provide the parts outside the CDR3, is DTGVSQNPRHKITKRGQNVTFRCDPISEHNRLYWYRQTLGQGPEFLTYFQNEAQLEKSRLLSDRFSAERPKGSFSTLEIQRTEQGDSAMYLCASRGIGRERAKETQYFGPGTRLLVL.